A selection of T cell receptor beta chains follows, all from one sample in a study of PD-L1 blockade in urothelial cancer. Assay: immunoSEQ multiplex PCR; the TCRdb copy retains only in-frame clones and omits some. The sample records about 91,000 clones, approximately 87% being singletons. Here the sequenced sample was PBMCs, taken around atezolizumab (anti-PD-L1) treatment. Every receptor here comes from a man aged 65 to 85 with urothelial cancer. The CDR3 runs from the conserved cysteine through the conserved F or W. The D gene is left open where the match is weak. Rows may omit the clone size; those that give it use once, few, many or a size class.

CDR3aa | CDR3nt | len | d_gene | j_gene | v_gene | abundance
CAWSSGGRDYGYTF | TGTGCCTGGAGCTCGGGGGGACGGGACTATGGCTACACCTTC | 14 | - | TRBJ1-2 | TRBV30 | few
CASSQSRSGYTF | TGTGCCAGCAGCCAATCGAGGAGCGGCTACACCTTC | 12 | - | TRBJ1-2 | TRBV16 | few
CASSDERGSSYEQYF | TGTGCCAGCAGTGATGAGCGGGGATCCTCCTACGAGCAGTACTTC | 15 | TRBD2 | TRBJ2-7 | TRBV25-1 | -
CASSSPQGTKNIQYF | TGTGCCAGCAGTTCCCCGCAGGGAACCAAAAACATTCAGTACTTC | 15 | - | TRBJ2-4 | TRBV6-5 | -
CASSLTSGGISNEQFF | TGCGCCAGCAGCTTAACTAGCGGGGGGATTTCCAATGAGCAGTTCTTC | 16 | TRBD2 | TRBJ2-1 | TRBV5-1 | -
CASSQDRVGQGAGAFF | TGTGCCAGCAGCCAAGATCGGGTGGGACAGGGGGCAGGAGCTTTCTTT | 16 | TRBD1 | TRBJ1-1 | TRBV4-2 | -
CASSRQAARRTEAFF | TGTGCCAGCAGCCGACAAGCCGCTCGCCGGACTGAAGCTTTCTTT | 15 | - | TRBJ1-1 | TRBV27 | -
CASSRRHMNTEAFF | TGTGCCAGCAGTAGGCGGCATATGAACACTGAAGCTTTCTTT | 14 | - | TRBJ1-1 | TRBV14 | -
CATSRDYTDTQYF | TGTGCCACCAGCAGGGACTACACAGATACGCAGTATTTT | 13 | - | TRBJ2-3 | TRBV15 | -
CASSPTPPGQGIPF | TGTGCCAGCAGCCCCACCCCTCCGGGACAGGGAATCCCCTTC | 14 | TRBD1 | TRBJ2-7 | TRBV7-9 | many
CAIRLSAGSYEQYF | TGTGCCATCAGGTTAAGCGCTGGGTCCTACGAGCAGTACTTC | 14 | - | TRBJ2-7 | TRBV10-3 | -
CASSESKYRGGGEKLFF | TGCGCCAGCAGTGAGTCGAAGTACAGGGGAGGTGGTGAAAAACTGTTTTTT | 17 | TRBD1 | TRBJ1-4 | TRBV10-2 | -
CASSYETGRTEAFF | TGCGCCAGCAGCTACGAGACAGGGCGCACTGAAGCTTTCTTT | 14 | TRBD1 | TRBJ1-1 | TRBV5-1 | -
CASSQEGLQETQYF | TGTGCCAGCAGCCAAGAAGGACTACAAGAGACCCAGTACTTC | 14 | - | TRBJ2-5 | TRBV4-2 | -
CASSNRISYEQYF | TGTGCCAGTAGTAACAGGATATCTTACGAGCAGTACTTC | 13 | - | TRBJ2-7 | TRBV19 | few
CASSRDRGNTEAFF | TGCGCCAGCAGTCGTGACAGAGGGAACACTGAAGCTTTCTTT | 14 | - | TRBJ1-1 | TRBV5-1 | -
CAISETDYGYTF | TGTGCCATCAGTGAGACAGACTATGGCTACACCTTC | 12 | - | TRBJ1-2 | TRBV10-3 | -
CASSATGLVATNEKLFF | TGTGCCAGCAGTGCCACAGGGTTAGTTGCAACTAATGAAAAACTGTTTTTT | 17 | - | TRBJ1-4 | TRBV25-1 | once
CASSLDLAGAETQYF | TGTGCCAGCAGCTTAGACCTAGCGGGAGCAGAGACCCAGTACTTC | 15 | TRBD2 | TRBJ2-5 | TRBV7-2 | -
CATATYSTDTQYF | TGTGCCACTGCGACATACTCCACAGATACGCAGTATTTT | 13 | - | TRBJ2-3 | TRBV6-5 | once
CASSLRGSGTNNEQFF | TGTGCCAGCAGCCTCAGGGGTAGCGGGACGAACAATGAGCAGTTCTTC | 16 | TRBD2 | TRBJ2-1 | TRBV11-2 | -
CASSTQSPTGSYEQYF | TGTGCCAGTAGTACTCAATCACCGACAGGCTCCTACGAGCAGTACTTC | 16 | - | TRBJ2-7 | TRBV19 | few